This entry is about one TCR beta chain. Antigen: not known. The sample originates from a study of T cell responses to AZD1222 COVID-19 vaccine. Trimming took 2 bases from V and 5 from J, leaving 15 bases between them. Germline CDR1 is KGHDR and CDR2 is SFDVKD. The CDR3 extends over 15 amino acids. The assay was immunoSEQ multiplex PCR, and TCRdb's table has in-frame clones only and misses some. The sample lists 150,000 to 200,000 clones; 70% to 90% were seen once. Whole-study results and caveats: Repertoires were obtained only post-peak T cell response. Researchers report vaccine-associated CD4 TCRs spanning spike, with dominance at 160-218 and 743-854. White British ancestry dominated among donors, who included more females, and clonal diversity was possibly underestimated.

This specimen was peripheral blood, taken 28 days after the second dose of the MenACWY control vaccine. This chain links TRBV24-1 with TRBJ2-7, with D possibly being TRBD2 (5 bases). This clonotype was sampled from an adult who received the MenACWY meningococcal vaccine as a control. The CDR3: CATSDSAAVGNEQYF. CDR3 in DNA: TGTGCCACCAGTGATTCGGCAGCGGTAGGTAACGAGCAGTACTTC.